This TCR beta chain stems from a study of blood T cell repertoires in COVID-19. Turning to the study itself: From T cells, B-cell-depleted T cells, or PBMCs came the material, which was cDNA or gDNA.

Original processing methods: Estimation of nucleated cell counts was performed using reference gene primer amplification. The assay was immunoSEQ multiplex PCR, and TCRdb's table has in-frame clones only and misses some. That table supplies the V and J calls and clone size; D and trimming were determined from the DNA. The table includes over 120,000 clones, 65% to 90% detected once. This clonotype was sampled from a human donor in a cohort sampled during active COVID-19. The sample comprised peripheral blood.

The CDR3 here is CASSQEFGGDSYEQYF. CDR3 DNA: TGCGCCAGCAGCCAAGAGTTCGGGGGAGACTCCTACGAGCAGTACTTC. The rearrangement joins TRBV4-3 to TRBJ2-7; a possible D gene is TRBD2 (6 bases). The ends were cut back, 0 bases at V and 0 bases at J, with 12 bases in the middle. This CDR3 region has 16 residues. Germline V gene data show CDR1 as LGHNA and CDR2 as YSLEER.